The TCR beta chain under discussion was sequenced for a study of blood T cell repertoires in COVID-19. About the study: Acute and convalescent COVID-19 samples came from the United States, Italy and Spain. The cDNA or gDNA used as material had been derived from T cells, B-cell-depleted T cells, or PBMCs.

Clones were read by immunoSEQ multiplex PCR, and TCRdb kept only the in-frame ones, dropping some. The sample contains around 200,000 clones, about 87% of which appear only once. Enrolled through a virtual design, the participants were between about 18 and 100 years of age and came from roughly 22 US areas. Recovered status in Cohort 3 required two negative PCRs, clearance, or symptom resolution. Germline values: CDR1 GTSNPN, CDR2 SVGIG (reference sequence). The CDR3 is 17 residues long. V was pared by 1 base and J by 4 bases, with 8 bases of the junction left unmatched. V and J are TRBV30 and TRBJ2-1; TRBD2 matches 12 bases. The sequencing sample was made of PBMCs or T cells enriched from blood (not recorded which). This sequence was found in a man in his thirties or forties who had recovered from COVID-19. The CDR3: CAWSAIRTSGIYNEQFF. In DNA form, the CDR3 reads TGTGCCTGGAGTGCGATACGGACTAGCGGGATTTACAATGAGCAGTTCTTC.